This is a list of T cell receptor beta chains from one sample in a study of control samples from healthy donors and cancer patients. Assay: immunoSEQ multiplex PCR; the TCRdb copy retains only in-frame clones and omits some. The table records more than 110,000 clones, approximately 91% of them present only once. Sequencing used blood. All receptors derive from a woman under 40 in good health. Each CDR3 is given with its conserved first and last residue. The D gene is left open where the match is weak. Clone size appears in some rows only: once, few, many, or a class for an expanded clone.

>TRBJ2-1|TRBV3-1/TRBV3-2|-|TRBD2
CASSQGGGRPPGNEQFF
TGTGCCAGCAGCCAAGGCGGCGGGAGGCCCCCCGGCAATGAGCAGTTCTTC
>TRBJ1-4|TRBV20-1|-|-
CSASGGPPNEKLFF
TGCAGTGCTAGTGGTGGACCCCCCAATGAAAAACTGTTTTTT
>TRBJ1-5|TRBV5-1|-|TRBD1
CASSLDQDRGYSNQPQHF
TGCGCCAGCAGCTTGGACCAGGACAGGGGCTACAGCAATCAGCCCCAGCATTTT
>TRBJ2-3|TRBV4-2|-|-
CASSTGRADTQYF
TGTGCCAGCAGTACAGGGAGAGCAGATACGCAGTATTTT
>TRBJ2-2|TRBV7-3|-|-
CASSLLPNTGELFF
TGTGCCAGCAGCTTACTACCGAACACCGGGGAGCTGTTTTTT
>TRBJ1-5|TRBV21-1|-|-
CASSKGYSRGAEYNQPQHF
TGTGCCAGCAGCAAAGGCTATTCCAGGGGCGCAGAGTACAATCAGCCCCAGCATTTT
>TRBJ1-3|TRBV3-1/TRBV3-2|-|-
CASSPSGGLIGNTIYF
TGTGCCAGCAGCCCCAGCGGAGGCCTTATAGGAAACACCATATATTTT
>TRBJ1-3|TRBV11-2|-|TRBD1
CASSADRGHTIYF
TGTGCCAGCAGCGCGGACAGGGGGCACACCATATATTTT
>TRBJ2-7|TRBV9|-|-
CAIPRGAFEQYF
TGTGCCATCCCACGGGGGGCCTTCGAGCAGTACTTC
>TRBJ2-5|TRBV7-8|-|-
CAGGGSGSQETQYF
TGTGCCGGTGGGGGGTCGGGGAGCCAAGAGACCCAGTACTTC
>TRBJ2-1|TRBV13|once|-
CASSLGPGENNEQFF
TGTGCCAGCAGCTTAGGGCCAGGGGAAAACAATGAGCAGTTCTTC
>TRBJ1-2|TRBV2|-|TRBD1
CASRTLFRDSGDGYTF
TGTGCCAGCCGAACGCTTTTTAGGGACAGTGGGGATGGCTACACCTTC
>TRBJ2-1|TRBV5-5|-|TRBD2
CASSFVAGGPRNEQFF
TGTGCCAGCAGCTTTGTAGCGGGAGGGCCCAGGAATGAGCAGTTCTTC
>TRBJ2-1|TRBV13|-|-
CASSSRTPGNNEQFF
TGTGCCAGCAGCTCCCGGACGCCGGGTAACAATGAGCAGTTCTTC
>TRBJ1-1|TRBV5-6|-|-
CASSLGGSTEAFF
TGTGCCAGCAGCTTGGGAGGGAGTACTGAAGCTTTCTTT
>TRBJ2-1|TRBV7-9|-|TRBD2
CASSSERASGFNEQFF
TGTGCCAGCAGCTCGGAAAGAGCTAGCGGGTTCAATGAGCAGTTCTTC
>TRBJ1-5|TRBV10-3|-|-
CATAGSNQPQHF
TGTGCCACGGCCGGCTCGAATCAGCCCCAGCATTTT
>TRBJ2-7|TRBV5-4|-|-
CASTRGQVVGEQYF
TGTGCCAGCACCAGGGGACAAGTAGTTGGCGAGCAGTACTTC
>TRBJ2-2|TRBV7-3|-|TRBD1
CASSLSPGTAAGELFF
TGTGCCAGCAGCTTATCCCCGGGGACAGCTGCCGGGGAGCTGTTTTTT
>TRBJ1-6|TRBV3-1/TRBV3-2|-|-
CASSQSYTFYNSPLHF
TGTGCCAGCAGCCAAAGCTACACATTCTATAATTCACCCCTCCACTTT
>TRBJ2-1|TRBV28|-|-
CASSLEYNEQFF
TGTGCCAGCAGTTTGGAGTACAATGAGCAGTTCTTC
>TRBJ2-7|TRBV7-8|-|TRBD2
CASSPASGALFEQYF
TGTGCCAGCAGCCCAGCTAGCGGGGCCCTTTTTGAGCAGTACTTC
>TRBJ1-1|TRBV18|-|TRBD1
CASSPRTGRLGTEAFF
TGTGCCAGCTCACCTCGGACAGGGAGGCTGGGGACTGAAGCTTTCTTT
>TRBJ1-2|TRBV28|-|TRBD1
CASSLTGVGYGYTF
TGTGCCAGCAGTTTGACAGGGGTAGGCTATGGCTACACCTTC
>TRBJ1-2|TRBV18|-|TRBD1
CASSLSQQGVNGYTF
TGTGCCAGCTCACTATCACAACAGGGGGTGAATGGCTACACCTTC
>TRBJ2-2|TRBV6-6|-|-
CASRGDPHRGGELFF
TGTGCCAGCAGGGGGGACCCCCACCGGGGTGGGGAGCTGTTTTTT
>TRBJ2-7|TRBV5-1|-|-
CASSLEAPSVEQYF
TGCGCCAGCAGCTTGGAGGCGCCCTCGGTCGAGCAGTACTTC
>TRBJ1-1|TRBV29-1|-|-
CRAGAMGTEAFF
TGCCGAGCTGGGGCTATGGGCACTGAAGCTTTCTTT
>TRBJ1-6|TRBV25-1|-|-
CASSEVWGVGNSPLHF
TGTGCCAGCAGTGAAGTTTGGGGCGTTGGGAATTCACCCCTCCACTTT
>TRBJ2-7|TRBV15|-|TRBD2
CATSRGAGGGNYEQYF
TGTGCCACCAGCAGGGGTGCGGGGGGCGGTAACTACGAGCAGTACTTC
>TRBJ2-7|TRBV7-9|-|TRBD2
CASRTSGGSSYEQYF
TGTGCCAGCAGGACTAGCGGGGGCAGCTCCTACGAGCAGTACTTC
>TRBJ1-5|TRBV6-8|once|-
CASSYRDQPQHF
TGTGCCAGCAGTTACCGGGATCAGCCCCAGCATTTT
>TRBJ2-7|TRBV3-1/TRBV3-2|-|TRBD2
CASSQEWAAGGPGEQYF
TGTGCCAGCAGCCAAGAATGGGCGGCGGGAGGCCCCGGCGAGCAGTACTTC
>TRBJ1-5|TRBV19|-|-
CASSIDRQSGPQHF
TGTGCCAGTAGTATAGACAGGCAGTCCGGACCCCAGCATTTT
>TRBJ2-1|TRBV7-8|-|TRBD1
CASSPSGQKNDEQFF
TGTGCCAGCAGCCCCTCGGGACAGAAGAACGATGAGCAGTTCTTC
>TRBJ1-6|TRBV29-1|few|TRBD1
CSVQETGSPNNSPLHF
TGCAGCGTTCAAGAGACAGGGTCCCCAAATAATTCACCCCTCCACTTT